Below are 9 T cell receptor beta chains sequenced from a single sample in a study of beta chain features in type 1 diabetes. General observations from the study: Moderate but significant shortening of TCRB CDR3s was recorded in all four CD4+ subsets from Type 1 diabetes patients.

These TCRs are of unknown antigen specificity. Every bit of the isolated RNA underwent reverse transcription, so sequencing read expressed TCRB transcripts. Libraries were prepared by immunoSEQ multiplex PCR; TCRdb keeps only in-frame clonotypes and omits some of them. The sample holds about 230,000 clones, roughly 16% seen once. The sample consisted of naive CD4+ T cells from blood. The receptors stem from a man aged 25-40 years with type 1 diabetes.

This chain connects TRBV4-2 to TRBJ2-6; no clear D gene. V shed 6 bases and J shed 0 bases, with 3 bases lying between them. CDR3 length equals 13 residues. Per the germline V gene, CDR1 is LGHNA and CDR2 is YNFKEQ. For the CDR3, the DNA is TGTGCCAGCAGGAGCTCTGGGGCCAACGTCCTGACTTTC. It specifies CASRSSGANVLTF.

The V call is TRBV19, the J call TRBJ2-7, with D unresolved. Trimming cost V 3 bases and J 3 bases, with 15 bases left between them. Germline V gene sequence: CDR1 LNHDA, CDR2 SQIVND (reference sequence). This CDR3 is 15 amino acids long. This chain's CDR3 is CASSILAGQIYEQYF. The CDR3, as DNA: TGTGCCAGTAGTATCTTAGCCGGGCAGATCTACGAGCAGTACTTC.

Concerning this clone itself: The identical CDR3 is also encoded by other nucleotide sequences in the sample. This chain links TRBV6-5 with TRBJ1-5, with D uncertain. CDR1 is MNHEY and CDR2 is SVGAGI in the germline V gene. Trimming stripped 0 bases from V and 7 bases from J, with 7 bases between. CDR3 length: 13 amino acids. This CDR3 reads CASSYSRGQPQHF. The CDR3 DNA sequence: TGTGCCAGCAGTTACTCGAGAGGGCAGCCCCAGCATTTT.

The CDR3 DNA follows: TGTGCCACCCTCGGGTGGGGCAACGAGCAGTACTTC. Translation gives CATLGWGNEQYF. The V and J genes are TRBV28 and TRBJ2-7, with a weak D call TRBD1 (5 bases). CDR3 size: 12 residues. Deletions cut 10 bases from V and 5 bases from J, with 15 bases between. Germline CDR1 reads MDHEN; CDR2 reads SYDVKM. The entire variable domain, with the rest obtained from reference TRBV28 and TRBJ2-7, is as follows: DVKVTQSSRYLVKRTGEKVFLECVQDMDHENMFWYRQDPGLGLRLIYFSYDVKMKEKGDIPEGYSVSREKKERFSLILESASTNQTSMYLCATLGWGNEQYFGPGTRLTVT.

A few counts support this clone. The chain is built from TRBV6-1 and TRBJ2-7; D call uncertain. Germline V lookup: CDR1 MNHNS, CDR2 SASEGT. V lost 10 bases to trimming and J lost 6 bases, with 13 bases between them. The CDR3 contains 11 residues. CDR3 DNA: TGTGCCACAGTTCCGAGGTTCGAGCAGTACTTC. It yields the protein CATVPRFEQYF.

The rearrangement uses TRBV7-2 and TRBJ2-1; D is possibly TRBD2 (6 bases). The V gene's germline CDR1 is SGHTA and CDR2 FQGNSA. The length of the CDR3 is 13 residues. Trimming shortened V by 7 bases and J by 3 bases, and 10 bases separated the two germline ends. The CDR3 spells CASNPRDYNEQFF. The CDR3, as DNA: TGTGCCAGCAACCCGCGGGACTACAATGAGCAGTTCTTC.

The chain recombines TRBV19 with TRBJ1-5; 8 nucleotides match TRBD1. CDR3 length equals 13 residues. Germline CDR1 is LNHDA and CDR2 is SQIVND (reference sequence). Germline trimming cut 5 bases from V and 6 bases from J; bases unmatched to any gene: 3. This CDR3 reads CASSSTGVQPQHF. The CDR3 DNA reads as TGTGCCAGTAGTTCGACAGGGGTTCAGCCCCAGCATTTT.

This clone was counted a few times. The chain links TRBV6-5 to TRBJ2-1; 9 positions match TRBD1. Germline V gene sequence: CDR1 MNHEY, CDR2 SVGAGI. The ends lost 6 bases at V and 3 bases at J; junction bases unmatched: 6. CDR3 length: 15 residues. The CDR3 is CASRPGQGLYNEQFF. The CDR3 DNA follows: TGTGCCAGCAGGCCGGGACAGGGCCTCTACAATGAGCAGTTCTTC.

The chain links TRBV30 to TRBJ1-2; 7 bases align to TRBD1. The V gene's germline CDR1 is GTSNPN and CDR2 SVGIG (reference sequence). This CDR3 has 11 amino acids. The V gene end was trimmed by 5 bases and the J gene end by 4 bases; junction bases not matched to a gene: 1. For the CDR3, the DNA is TGTGCCTGGGGGACAGTCTATGGCTACACCTTC. Translation: CAWGTVYGYTF.